The rows below give T cell receptor beta chains drawn from one sample of a study of Graves' ophthalmopathy and Graves' hyperthyroidism. One entry per CDR3 protein, called by TCRdb with MiXCR from the multiplex PCR reads. The sample records around 400,000 distinct CDR3 sequences, 21% being singletons. Sample: peripheral blood. These receptors were obtained from a woman under 30 with stable Graves' hyperthyroidism. The CDR3 runs from the conserved cysteine through the conserved F or W.

CDR3 protein: CSARQGARLAGDIGELFF; CDR3 length: 18; J gene: TRBJ2-2; V gene: TRBV20-1
CDR3 protein: CASSRGQGWSPYNSPLHF; CDR3 length: 18; J gene: TRBJ1-6; V gene: TRBV6-1
CDR3 protein: CASSFGLINTGELFF; CDR3 length: 15; J gene: TRBJ2-2; V gene: TRBV12-3/TRBV12-4
CDR3 protein: CASREWDSNQPQHF; CDR3 length: 14; J gene: TRBJ1-5; V gene: TRBV19
CDR3 protein: CSARDRGLHRNQPQHF; CDR3 length: 16; J gene: TRBJ1-5; V gene: TRBV20-1
CDR3 protein: CASSLVASAQYF; CDR3 length: 12; J gene: TRBJ2-5; V gene: TRBV7-6
CDR3 protein: CASSPPRGPGTEAFF; CDR3 length: 15; J gene: TRBJ1-1; V gene: TRBV18
CDR3 protein: CASSEYSSGNTIYF; CDR3 length: 14; J gene: TRBJ1-3; V gene: TRBV2
CDR3 protein: CAISEDRGGYEQYF; CDR3 length: 14; J gene: TRBJ2-7; V gene: TRBV10-3
CDR3 protein: CASSLVSRGEQYF; CDR3 length: 13; J gene: TRBJ2-7; V gene: TRBV11-2
CDR3 protein: CASSLVGGVSGNTIYF; CDR3 length: 16; J gene: TRBJ1-3; V gene: TRBV11-3
CDR3 protein: CASSSTGGSKTQYF; CDR3 length: 14; J gene: TRBJ2-5; V gene: TRBV7-2
CDR3 protein: CASSPGDGNYGYTF; CDR3 length: 14; J gene: TRBJ1-2; V gene: TRBV7-2
CDR3 protein: CASSPDSVRTYF; CDR3 length: 12; J gene: TRBJ2-7; V gene: TRBV6-1
CDR3 protein: CASSFTSGLYEQYF; CDR3 length: 14; J gene: TRBJ2-7; V gene: TRBV7-2
CDR3 protein: CASSLGGRADEQYF; CDR3 length: 14; J gene: TRBJ2-7; V gene: TRBV28
CDR3 protein: CASSKDRGNTEAFF; CDR3 length: 14; J gene: TRBJ1-1; V gene: TRBV19
CDR3 protein: CSARENREPFF; CDR3 length: 11; J gene: TRBJ1-1; V gene: TRBV20-1
CDR3 protein: CASSLEPQGGFMNTEAFF; CDR3 length: 18; J gene: TRBJ1-1; V gene: TRBV5-1
CDR3 protein: CASSPDSGTYEQYF; CDR3 length: 14; J gene: TRBJ2-7; V gene: TRBV6-1
CDR3 protein: CASSPRVGMNTEAFF; CDR3 length: 15; J gene: TRBJ1-1; V gene: TRBV18
CDR3 protein: CASSQVAYEQYF; CDR3 length: 12; J gene: TRBJ2-7; V gene: TRBV3-1
CDR3 protein: CATSRDLASGSKEQYF; CDR3 length: 16; J gene: TRBJ2-7; V gene: TRBV15
CDR3 protein: CASSYRRSTSGSFSYEQYF; CDR3 length: 19; J gene: TRBJ2-7; V gene: TRBV6-2/TRBV6-3
CDR3 protein: CANPYEQYF; CDR3 length: 9; J gene: TRBJ2-7; V gene: TRBV6-1
CDR3 protein: CATSVSGGRETQYF; CDR3 length: 14; J gene: TRBJ2-5; V gene: TRBV15
CDR3 protein: CASSRQGFREQYF; CDR3 length: 13; J gene: TRBJ2-7; V gene: TRBV7-2
CDR3 protein: CASSLPGLAGAGNIQYF; CDR3 length: 17; J gene: TRBJ2-4; V gene: TRBV28
CDR3 protein: CASTQNTGYSNQPQHF; CDR3 length: 16; J gene: TRBJ1-5; V gene: TRBV28
CDR3 protein: CASSLGSDGYTF; CDR3 length: 12; J gene: TRBJ1-2; V gene: TRBV7-8
CDR3 protein: CASRDANYGYTF; CDR3 length: 12; J gene: TRBJ1-2; V gene: TRBV27
CDR3 protein: CASSTGLVF; CDR3 length: 9; J gene: TRBJ2-7; V gene: TRBV28
CDR3 protein: CASSESGKTLGGYTF; CDR3 length: 15; J gene: TRBJ1-2; V gene: TRBV6-1
CDR3 protein: CASRNNRALGEAFF; CDR3 length: 14; J gene: TRBJ1-1; V gene: TRBV6-1
CDR3 protein: CSVRQGVSYGYTF; CDR3 length: 13; J gene: TRBJ1-2; V gene: TRBV29-1
CDR3 protein: CASSLQGGEGNQPQHF; CDR3 length: 16; J gene: TRBJ1-5; V gene: TRBV18
CDR3 protein: CASSGLGLGGYTF; CDR3 length: 13; J gene: TRBJ1-2; V gene: TRBV25-1
CDR3 protein: CATSESQSGTGGYEQYF; CDR3 length: 17; J gene: TRBJ2-7; V gene: TRBV24-1
CDR3 protein: CASSQGTSGRSDEQYF; CDR3 length: 16; J gene: TRBJ2-7; V gene: TRBV4-2
CDR3 protein: CSVEQITEAFF; CDR3 length: 11; J gene: TRBJ1-1; V gene: TRBV29-1
CDR3 protein: CASSQLAGTQETQYF; CDR3 length: 15; J gene: TRBJ2-5; V gene: TRBV6-1
CDR3 protein: CASRSRVAKNIQYF; CDR3 length: 14; J gene: TRBJ2-4; V gene: TRBV12-3/TRBV12-4
CDR3 protein: CSARSSGRSYEQYF; CDR3 length: 14; J gene: TRBJ2-7; V gene: TRBV20-1
CDR3 protein: CASSHPGGLAGEQYF; CDR3 length: 15; J gene: TRBJ2-7; V gene: TRBV4-1
CDR3 protein: CASSLGTGAETQYF; CDR3 length: 14; J gene: TRBJ2-5; V gene: TRBV11-2
CDR3 protein: CASSWGTGDQPQHF; CDR3 length: 14; J gene: TRBJ1-5; V gene: TRBV5-1